This TCR beta chain emerged from a study of blood T cells in healthy people across ages (dated by TCRdb to 2013 to 2016). Study-level background: In model experiments, roughly one uniquely barcoded TCR beta cDNA molecule per two T cells was captured by template switching. To avoid experimental bias, donors of different ages were randomly spread across the sequencing lanes. For two donors (one aged 18 to 29 and one aged 80 or older), the study analyzed two additional independent replicas of 1 million unique cDNA reads from the same blood draw. Four age groups were formed from the donors: young (average roughly 16 years), middle-aged (around 41), aged (more than 55) and long-lived (less than 85). The study measured age-related changes in TCR beta repertoire diversity using deep sequencing normalized with unique cDNA molecular identifiers.

Study-wide findings and limitations: Compared with the aged group, more naive CD4+ T cells, fewer expanded clones and increased TCR diversity were shown by the long-lived group, suggesting age selection. Since profiling was done on bulk unsorted PBMCs, naive and antigen-experienced compartments could not be conclusively compared. There was a strong correlation between observed TCR beta diversity and the percentage of naive T cells measured by flow cytometry. Because donor CMV infection status was unknown, age-related changes in expanded clonotypes were potentially confounded. Total diversity estimates from one million sequenced T cells were considered lower bounds and underestimates. As age increased, observed TCR beta diversity per million T cells dropped in a roughly linear way, and a significant reduction was already evident by age approximately 40.

The donors were some 39 Caucasian individuals from Russia, aged 6 to 90 years, who were systemically healthy. Approximately 10 milliliters of peripheral blood were collected from each donor into EDTA-treated Vacutainer tubes. Ficoll-Paque density-gradient centrifugation was used to isolate PBMCs, with at least 7 million per sample. Total RNA, at least 5 micrograms per sample, was extracted from PBMCs with Trizol reagent. Naive CD45RAhigh/CD27high T cell percentages were measured by flow cytometry on a PBMC aliquot from every donor. A note on this clonotype: Which antigen it targets is not known. Per-base qualities were not stored, and no clone one base away is much larger.

The method behind the library was 5' RACE. The sequencer was an Illumina HiSeq 2500. A second PCR of roughly 7 to 11 cycles was performed with a sample-barcoded 5' primer and a J-beta primer mix. A unique molecular identifier was introduced onto each TCR beta cDNA molecule by a template-switch 5' adaptor carrying 12 random nucleotides. Each sample yielded at least 2.5 million CDR3-containing paired-end reads. The Mint cDNA synthesis kit, primed by a TRBC-specific oligonucleotide, was used to synthesize first-strand cDNA from all RNA. Following uracil-DNA glycosylase treatment, all cDNA underwent a first 18-cycle PCR with the universal primers M1SS and BC2_uni_R. For the original study's pipeline: Each sample was normalized by randomly selecting 1 million high-quality reads, each carrying a distinct molecular identifier. Instead of being binned into consensus sequences, reads with shared molecular identifiers were discarded. CDR3 identification, clonotype clustering and error correction used MiTCR with a Q25 quality threshold and the strictest error-elimination algorithm. A nonparametric unseen species model with Euler transformation was used to estimate a lower bound on total TCR beta diversity. Clones were called with MiXCR by TCRdb after fastp trimmed the public reads at Q25, and only in-frame beta chains were retained. Each record represents a unique CDR3 protein, reported with the most common genes and DNA among its rows. The V and J calls come from TCRdb's annotation, not from the publication. Present in this sample are roughly 800,000 distinct CDR3 sequences, over 45% of which were seen just once. The top ten hold about 20% of the sample.

From its cysteine to its phenylalanine, the CDR3 spans 15 amino acids. Only the CDR3 DNA stays, 45 bases, in frame from base 1. V and J lose 6 bases and 2 bases, and a span of 17 bases separates them. The germline V gene sets CDR1 to SGHAT and CDR2 to FQNNGV. The sequence joins TRBV11-2 to TRBJ2-7; TRBD2 is perhaps the D gene, given 6 matching bases. This receptor was taken from a man younger than 45 in good health. The sequencing input was blood. The DNA is as follows: TGTGCCAGCAGGCCCTTGCGGGGTCGACCCTACGAGCAGTACTTC. Translated, it reads CASRPLRGRPYEQYF.